This T cell receptor beta chain was identified during a study of regulatory T cells in long-lasting Graves disease. Construction of the TCR beta libraries employed iRepertoire HTBI primers in conjunction with Arm-PCR of CDR3 regions. TCRdb called the multiplex PCR reads again in MiXCR, with one record for every CDR3 protein. Of fewer than 350,000 distinct CDR3 sequences in the sample, roughly 18% were seen once. Time point described: newly diagnosed GD, antithyroid drugs for less than 3 months. Extracted PBMC RNA gave rise to the TCR library. This CDR3 has 13 amino acids. Unmatched junction bases numbered 4, after V lost 3 bases and J lost 5 bases. The germline gives CDR1 LNHDA, CDR2 SQIVND (reference sequence). This clonotype has a handful of counts.

The chain joins TRBV19 to TRBJ2-7; 7 nucleotides agree with TRBD1. This TCR came from a female donor with Graves disease. The sequences come from peripheral blood mononuclear cells (PBMCs), collected at new diagnosis, from a patient treated with antithyroid drugs. CDR3 nucleotides: TGTGCCAGTAGTATCGGCAGGGGGAACGAGCAGTACTTC. Its translation is CASSIGRGNEQYF. Drawing the rest from reference TRBV19 and TRBJ2-7, the complete variable domain is DGGITQSPKYLFRKEGQNVTLSCEQNLNHDAMYWYRQDPGQGLRLIYYSQIVNDFQKGDIAEGYSVSREKKESFPLTVTSAQKNPTAFYLCASSIGRGNEQYFGPGTRLTVT.